The 25 T cell receptor beta chains reported below all come from one sample, sequenced in a study of cytomegalovirus exposure and HLA in healthy donors. PCR was performed using 60 Vbeta and 13 Jbeta primers. Sequencing was performed with immunoSEQ multiplex PCR; in TCRdb, only in-frame clones are kept and a portion is missing. The sample includes about 57,000 clones, around 83% seen only once; the top ten take around 4.7%. The sequencing input was PBMCs. The receptor source for this set is a man aged 25-45 years in good health and CMV-seronegative.

The table lists this clone with a count of one. The chain recombines TRBV11-1 with TRBJ1-1; 10 nucleotides line up with TRBD1. Germline CDR1 SGHAT, CDR2 FQDESV (reference sequence). This CDR3 is built from 16 residues. Trimming took 5 bases from V and 6 from J; bases not matched to a gene: 12. Here the CDR3 reads CASSPPTGGVYAEAFF. CDR3 coding DNA: TGTGCCAGCAGCCCCCCGACAGGGGGCGTATATGCTGAAGCTTTCTTT.

The chain joins TRBV19 to TRBJ1-1; D ambiguous. CDR3 length: 13 residues. Germline values: CDR1 LNHDA, CDR2 SQIVND (reference sequence). V was shortened by 0 bases and J by 5 bases, with 7 bases between the two germline ends. The CDR3 loop reads CASSIDPGTEAFF. In DNA form, the CDR3 reads TGTGCCAGTAGTATAGACCCGGGGACTGAAGCTTTCTTT.

This clone was detected once. This sequence joins TRBV27 and TRBJ2-1; 8 bases agree with TRBD2. The germline gives CDR1 MNHEY, CDR2 SMNVEV (reference sequence). Germline trimming cut 7 bases from V and 5 bases from J; bases unmatched to any gene: 16. The CDR3 is made up of 17 amino acids. Here the CDR3 DNA reads TGTGCCAGCAAGTTTACCCGTTCGGGACTAGGTGACAATGAGCAGTTCTTC. Amino acid sequence: CASKFTRSGLGDNEQFF.

V and J are TRBV18 and TRBJ2-5; TRBD1 matches 8 bases. Germline-derived CDR1 and CDR2 are KGHSH and LQKENI. J gave up 5 bases and V 2 bases, and 4 bases lay outside the gene matches. This CDR3 is built from 14 residues. Here the CDR3 reads CASSPSGGRETQYF. For the CDR3, the DNA is TGTGCCAGCTCACCATCAGGGGGCCGGGAGACCCAGTACTTC.

The V gene is TRBV27, the J gene TRBJ1-6, with D possibly TRBD1 on 5 matching bases. CDR1 is MNHEY and CDR2 is SMNVEV in the germline V gene (reference sequence). This CDR3 has 14 residues. Trimming took 4 bases from V and 9 from J, leaving 13 bases between them. The CDR3 spells CASSSGGEISPLHF. As DNA, the CDR3 is TGTGCCAGCAGTTCGGGAGGGGAAATTTCACCCCTCCACTTT.

The DNA for the CDR3 is TGTGCCAGCAGCTCGACAGGACGTGGCAATCAGCCCCAGCATTTT. It translates to CASSSTGRGNQPQHF. This rearrangement joins TRBV7-2 to TRBJ1-5, with D maybe TRBD1 (6 bases). Germline V lookup: CDR1 SGHTA, CDR2 FQGNSA. This CDR3 is 15 amino acids long. V shed 4 bases and J shed 2 bases, with 12 bases lying between them. The full variable domain, rest sourced from reference TRBV7-2 and TRBJ1-5, is GAGVSQSPSNKVTEKGKDVELRCDPISGHTALYWYRQSLGQGLEFLIYFQGNSAPDKSGLPSDRFSAERTGGSVSTLTIQRTQQEDSAVYLCASSSTGRGNQPQHFGDGTRLSIL.

The rearrangement joins TRBV2 to TRBJ1-2; D is unclear. There are 13 residues in the CDR3. Germline CDR1 reads SNHLY; CDR2 reads FYNNEI. V shed 5 bases and J shed 7 bases, with 14 bases lying between them. For the CDR3, the DNA is TGTGCCAGCAGTCAAATCCCGCAGGTTGGCTACACCTTC. Translating gives CASSQIPQVGYTF.

This chain uses TRBV6-1 with TRBJ2-1, with D possibly TRBD1 on 7 matching bases. Trimming stripped 3 bases from V and 2 bases from J, with 14 bases between. Germline V gives CDR1 MNHNS, CDR2 SASEGT. The CDR3 contains 16 residues. Written as DNA, the CDR3 is TGTGCCAGCAGTGACGAAACCAGGGGGGCCTACAATGAGCAGTTCTTC. This translates into CASSDETRGAYNEQFF.

The rearrangement joins TRBV5-4 to TRBJ2-2; 11 nucleotides match TRBD2. Germline CDR1 is SGHNT and CDR2 is YYREEE (reference sequence). V shed 4 bases and J 7 bases; nucleotides not matched to a gene: 9. This CDR3 has 16 residues. The DNA for the CDR3 is TGTGCCAGCAGCCCCCTTAGCGGGAGGGGTGGCGGGGAGCTGTTTTTT. Its protein product is CASSPLSGRGGGELFF. The full variable domain, with the rest looked up from reference TRBV5-4 and TRBJ2-2, is ETGVTQSPTHLIKTRGQQVTLRCSSQSGHNTVSWYQQALGQGPQFIFQYYREEENGRGNFPPRFSGLQFPNYSSELNVNALELDDSALYLCASSPLSGRGGGELFFGEGSRLTVL.

The CDR3 loop is CASSTGTGVFYEQYF. Written as DNA, the CDR3 is TGTGCCAGCAGTACCGGGACAGGGGTTTTCTACGAGCAGTACTTC. The chain joins TRBV6-5 to TRBJ2-5; the match to TRBD1 covers 10 bases. The J call may be faulty, since TRBJ2-7 better matches the DNA end. Germline-derived CDR1 and CDR2 are MNHEY and SVGAGI. The length of the CDR3 is 15 residues.

The chain combines TRBV7-9 with TRBJ2-7; 7 bases align to TRBD1. Germline V CDR1 and CDR2: SEHNR, FQNEAQ (reference sequence). V lost 6 bases to trimming and J lost 3 bases; unmatched junction nucleotides: 5. The CDR3 has 13 residues. CDR3 coding DNA: TGTGCCAGCAGAAGGGGGCAGGTCTACGAGCAGTACTTC. It specifies CASRRGQVYEQYF.

V and J are TRBV7-2 and TRBJ1-1, with 11 bases that match TRBD1. Per germline, CDR1 SGHTA and CDR2 FQGNSA. CDR3 length: 17 residues. V lost 5 bases and J lost 0; bases outside the gene matches: 8. As DNA, the CDR3 is TGTGCCAGCAGCACGAGGACAGGGGGCCCCATGAACACTGAAGCTTTCTTT. Amino acid sequence: CASSTRTGGPMNTEAFF.

V and J are TRBV5-4 and TRBJ2-5, with a weak D call TRBD1 (6 bases). This CDR3 comprises 13 residues. The V gene lost 0 bases and the J gene lost 4 bases, with 7 bases spanning the gap. Germline V gene data show CDR1 as SGHNT and CDR2 as YYREEE (reference sequence). CDR3: CASSLDRVETQYF. The CDR3 nucleotides read TGTGCCAGCAGCTTGGACAGGGTAGAGACCCAGTACTTC.

The sample holds a few counts of this clone. The chain uses TRBV5-6 and TRBJ2-7; 10 bases fit TRBD1. V dropped 2 bases and J dropped 4; count of bases not matched to a gene: 9. CDR1 and CDR2 (germline): SGHDT, YYEEEE. The CDR3 contains 16 residues. The CDR3 DNA is TGTGCCAGCAGCTTACTGACAGGGGGCCGGGGATACGAGCAGTACTTC. This gives the protein CASSLLTGGRGYEQYF.

The chain employs TRBV7-2 and TRBJ2-2; D is perhaps TRBD1 (8 bases). Per the germline V gene, CDR1 is SGHTA and CDR2 is FQGNSA. Trimming took 5 bases from V and 7 from J, leaving 20 bases between them. This CDR3 spans 16 amino acids. The CDR3: CASSPGGGQVYGELFF. In DNA, the CDR3 is TGTGCCAGCAGCCCAGGGGGGGGACAGGTCTACGGGGAGCTGTTTTTT. Full variable domain (remainder filled in from reference TRBV7-2 and TRBJ2-2): GAGVSQSPSNKVTEKGKDVELRCDPISGHTALYWYRQSLGQGLEFLIYFQGNSAPDKSGLPSDRFSAERTGGSVSTLTIQRTQQEDSAVYLCASSPGGGQVYGELFFGEGSRLTVL.

The chain carries TRBV5-1 and TRBJ1-1; 8 bases are a match to TRBD1. The CDR3 covers 15 residues. From germline, CDR1 is SGHRS and CDR2 YFSETQ. V lost 4 bases, J lost 4 bases, and 9 bases stayed unmatched. The CDR3 DNA sequence: TGCGCCAGCAGCCCGGTGGCAGGGGGCGGCACTGAAGCTTTCTTT. Translating gives CASSPVAGGGTEAFF. The complete variable domain, with remaining parts taken from reference TRBV5-1 and TRBJ1-1, reads KAGVTQTPRYLIKTRGQQVTLSCSPISGHRSVSWYQQTPGQGLQFLFEYFSETQRNKGNFPGRFSGRQFSNSRSEMNVSTLELGDSALYLCASSPVAGGGTEAFFGQGTRLTVV.

The chain couples TRBV5-4 to TRBJ1-1; no clear D. CDR1 SGHNT and CDR2 YYREEE come from the germline V gene (reference sequence). The germline V and J ends were trimmed by 0 bases and 4 bases, with 4 bases remaining between them. This CDR3 contains 12 residues. The CDR3 protein is CASSLDGTEAFF. CDR3 bases: TGTGCCAGCAGCTTGGACGGCACTGAAGCTTTCTTT.

The chain couples TRBV28 to TRBJ2-4, with TRBD2 as a possible D gene (5 bases). The CDR3 consists of 14 residues. The V and J ends lost 5 bases and 5 bases respectively, with 13 bases between them. CDR1 is MDHEN and CDR2 is SYDVKM in the germline V gene. The CDR3 DNA follows: TGTGCCAGCAGTCGAGGGATGTCGGAAAACATTCAGTACTTC. Its protein product is CASSRGMSENIQYF.

V gene TRBV7-8 combines with J gene TRBJ1-4; 8 positions match TRBD1. The CDR3 has 17 amino acids. The trim removed 2 bases at V and 0 bases at J, leaving 5 bases unmatched. The germline CDR1 and CDR2 sequences are SGHVS and FQNEAQ. This chain's CDR3 is CASSLMTGASTNEKLFF. In DNA, the CDR3 is TGTGCCAGCAGCTTAATGACAGGGGCATCAACTAATGAAAAACTGTTTTTT.

The rearrangement uses TRBV6-6 and TRBJ2-7; 7 nucleotides line up with TRBD1. Germline CDR1 reads MNHNY; CDR2 reads SVGAGI (reference sequence). The CDR3 has 13 residues. J was trimmed by 4 bases and V by 6 bases; bases with no gene match: 6. This CDR3 is CASSTGTAYEQYF. In nucleotides, the CDR3 is TGTGCCAGCAGCACCGGGACAGCGTACGAGCAGTACTTC.

This rearrangement joins TRBV7-2 to TRBJ2-1; 10 bases fit TRBD1. The V gene's germline CDR1 is SGHTA and CDR2 FQGNSA. There are 16 residues in the CDR3. Trimming removed 5 bases from V and 3 bases from J; junction bases left unmatched: 7. CDR3 DNA: TGTGCCAGCAGCAAAGCCGGGACAGGGGTCTACAATGAGCAGTTCTTC. It yields the protein CASSKAGTGVYNEQFF.

This chain links TRBV5-1 with TRBJ2-7; D unresolved. The germline V gene has CDR1 SGHRS and CDR2 YFSETQ. V lost 0 bases and J lost 3, with 10 bases in between. The CDR3 consists of 14 residues. The CDR3 DNA follows: TGCGCCAGCAGCTTGGCCGTCGGGTTCTACGAGCAGTACTTC. Protein product: CASSLAVGFYEQYF.

The V gene is TRBV7-2, the J gene TRBJ2-5; D uncertain. V was shortened by 4 bases and J by 0 bases, with 9 bases between the two germline ends. CDR1 is SGHTA, CDR2 FQGNSA, per germline. The CDR3 sequence is 14 residues long. CDR3 in amino acids: CASSYYTYQETQYF. CDR3 sequence (DNA): TGTGCCAGCAGCTACTACACGTACCAAGAGACCCAGTACTTC.

V gene TRBV7-3 combines with J gene TRBJ2-1; possibly TRBD2 for D (5 bases). The CDR3 loop spans 14 amino acids. Trimming removed 5 bases at V and 6 bases at J, with 14 bases between. Per the germline V gene, CDR1 is SGHTA and CDR2 is FQGTGA. This CDR3 is CASSRGLPGNEQFF. For the CDR3, the DNA is TGTGCCAGCAGCCGAGGGCTCCCTGGCAATGAGCAGTTCTTC.

The chain couples TRBV9 to TRBJ2-1, with TRBD2 matching 15 bases. Germline V gene sequence: CDR1 SGDLS, CDR2 YYNGEE. Losses at the gene ends were 4 bases for V and 7 bases for J; bases not matched to a gene: 3. The CDR3 sequence is 15 residues long. Here the CDR3 reads CASSPGLAGGNEQFF. CDR3 sequence (DNA): TGTGCCAGCAGCCCTGGACTAGCGGGGGGGAATGAGCAGTTCTTC.